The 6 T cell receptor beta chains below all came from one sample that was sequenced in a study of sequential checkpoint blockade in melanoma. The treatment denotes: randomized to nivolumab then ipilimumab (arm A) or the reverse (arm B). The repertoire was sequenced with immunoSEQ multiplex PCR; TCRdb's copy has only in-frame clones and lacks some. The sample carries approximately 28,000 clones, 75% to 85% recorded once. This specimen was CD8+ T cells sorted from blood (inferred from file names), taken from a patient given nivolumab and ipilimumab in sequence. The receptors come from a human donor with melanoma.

The CDR3 coding sequence is TGTGCCAGCAGCGTCGAGGATATCTACAATGAGCAGTTCTTC. Translating it yields CASSVEDIYNEQFF. This chain links TRBV7-9 with TRBJ2-1; D gene ambiguous. The CDR3 loop spans 14 amino acids. V lost 5 bases and J 3 bases, leaving 11 bases between the germline ends. CDR1 SEHNR and CDR2 FQNEAQ come from the germline V gene (reference sequence).

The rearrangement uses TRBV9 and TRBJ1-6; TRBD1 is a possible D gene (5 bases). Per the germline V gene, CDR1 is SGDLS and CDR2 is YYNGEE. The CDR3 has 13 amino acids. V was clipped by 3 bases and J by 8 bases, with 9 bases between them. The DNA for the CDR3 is TGTGCCAGCAGCGCTGGGGGGTATTCACCCCTCCACTTT. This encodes CASSAGGYSPLHF.

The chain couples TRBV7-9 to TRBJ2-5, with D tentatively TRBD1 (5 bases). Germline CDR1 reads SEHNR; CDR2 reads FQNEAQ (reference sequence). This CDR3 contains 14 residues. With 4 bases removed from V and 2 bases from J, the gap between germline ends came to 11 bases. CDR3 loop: CASSSDRHQETQYF. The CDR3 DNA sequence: TGTGCCAGCAGCTCTGACAGACATCAAGAGACCCAGTACTTC.

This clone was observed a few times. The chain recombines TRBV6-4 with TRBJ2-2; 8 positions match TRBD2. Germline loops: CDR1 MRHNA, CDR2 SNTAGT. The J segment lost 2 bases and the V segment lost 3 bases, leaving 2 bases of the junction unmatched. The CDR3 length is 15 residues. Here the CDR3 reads CASSEAGDNTGELFF. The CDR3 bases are TGTGCCAGCAGTGAAGCGGGAGACAACACCGGGGAGCTGTTTTTT.

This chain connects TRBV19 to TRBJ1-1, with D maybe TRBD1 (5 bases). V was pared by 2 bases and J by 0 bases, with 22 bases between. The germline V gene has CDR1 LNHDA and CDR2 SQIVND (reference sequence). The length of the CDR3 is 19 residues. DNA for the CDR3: TGTGCCAGTAGTATACTGCCAGGACAACGGGAGGTTATGAACACTGAAGCTTTCTTT. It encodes CASSILPGQREVMNTEAFF.

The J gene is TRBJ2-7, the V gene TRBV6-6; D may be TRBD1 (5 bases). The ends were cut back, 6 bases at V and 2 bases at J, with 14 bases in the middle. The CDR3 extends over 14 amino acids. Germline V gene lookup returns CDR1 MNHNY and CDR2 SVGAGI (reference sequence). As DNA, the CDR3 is TGTGCCAGCAGCTCTTTATCCAGGGCCTACGAGCAGTACTTC. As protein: CASSSLSRAYEQYF.